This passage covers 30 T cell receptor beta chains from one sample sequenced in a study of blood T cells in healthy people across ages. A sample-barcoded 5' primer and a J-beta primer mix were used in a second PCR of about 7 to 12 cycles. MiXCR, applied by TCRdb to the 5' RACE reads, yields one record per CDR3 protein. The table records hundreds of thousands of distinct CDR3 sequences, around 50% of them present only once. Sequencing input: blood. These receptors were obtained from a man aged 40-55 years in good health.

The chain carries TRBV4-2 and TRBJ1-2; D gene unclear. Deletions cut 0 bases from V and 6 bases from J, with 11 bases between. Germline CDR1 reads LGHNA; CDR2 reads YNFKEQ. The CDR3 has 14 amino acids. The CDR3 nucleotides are TGTGCCAGCAGCCAAGATTTCGGTCAGGATGGCTACACCTTC. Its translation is CASSQDFGQDGYTF.

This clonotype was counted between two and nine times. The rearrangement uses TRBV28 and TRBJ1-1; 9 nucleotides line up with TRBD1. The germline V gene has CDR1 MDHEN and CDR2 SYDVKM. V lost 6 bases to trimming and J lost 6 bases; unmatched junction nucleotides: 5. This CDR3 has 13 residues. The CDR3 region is CASRTGTGSEAFF. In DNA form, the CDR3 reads TGTGCCAGCAGGACCGGGACAGGGTCTGAAGCTTTCTTT.

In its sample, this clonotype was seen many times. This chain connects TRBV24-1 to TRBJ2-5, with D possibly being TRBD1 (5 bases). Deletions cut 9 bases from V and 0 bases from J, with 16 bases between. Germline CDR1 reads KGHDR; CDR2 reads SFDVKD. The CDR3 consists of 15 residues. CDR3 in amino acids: CATGHGYEDQETQYF. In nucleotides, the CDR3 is TGTGCCACCGGACATGGCTACGAAGACCAAGAGACCCAGTACTTC.

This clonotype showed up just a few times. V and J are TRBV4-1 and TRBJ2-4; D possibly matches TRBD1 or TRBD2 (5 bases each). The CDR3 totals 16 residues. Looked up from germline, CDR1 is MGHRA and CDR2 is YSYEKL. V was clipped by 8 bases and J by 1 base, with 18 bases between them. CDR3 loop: CASANGAGKAKNIQYF. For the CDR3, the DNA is TGCGCCAGCGCCAACGGGGCAGGGAAGGCCAAAAACATTCAGTACTTC.

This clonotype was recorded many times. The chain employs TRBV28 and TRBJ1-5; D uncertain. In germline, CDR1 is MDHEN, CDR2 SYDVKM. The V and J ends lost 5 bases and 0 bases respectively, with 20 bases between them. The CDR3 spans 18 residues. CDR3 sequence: CASSPLGEGWNSNQPQHF. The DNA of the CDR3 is TGTGCCAGCAGTCCACTGGGCGAAGGGTGGAATAGCAATCAGCCCCAGCATTTT. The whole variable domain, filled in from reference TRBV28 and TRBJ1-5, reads DVKVTQSSRYLVKRTGEKVFLECVQDMDHENMFWYRQDPGLGLRLIYFSYDVKMKEKGDIPEGYSVSREKKERFSLILESASTNQTSMYLCASSPLGEGWNSNQPQHFGDGTRLSIL.

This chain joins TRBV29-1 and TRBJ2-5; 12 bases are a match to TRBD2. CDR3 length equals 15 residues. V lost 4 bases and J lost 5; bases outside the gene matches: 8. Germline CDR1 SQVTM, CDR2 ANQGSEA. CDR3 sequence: CSVGSTSGSGETQYF. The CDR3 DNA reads TGCAGCGTTGGCTCGACTAGCGGGAGTGGGGAGACCCAGTACTTC.

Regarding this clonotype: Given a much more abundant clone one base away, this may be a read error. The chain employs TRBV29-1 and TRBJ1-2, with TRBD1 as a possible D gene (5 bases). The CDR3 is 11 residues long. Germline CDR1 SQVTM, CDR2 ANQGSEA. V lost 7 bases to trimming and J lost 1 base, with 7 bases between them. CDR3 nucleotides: TGCAGCGGTCAGGGTAACTATGGCTACACCTTC. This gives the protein CSGQGNYGYTF.

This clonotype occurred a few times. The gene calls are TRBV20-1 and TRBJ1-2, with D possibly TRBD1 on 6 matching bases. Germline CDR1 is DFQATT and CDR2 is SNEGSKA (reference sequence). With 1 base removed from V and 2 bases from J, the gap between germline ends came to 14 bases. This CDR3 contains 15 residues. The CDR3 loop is CSARVTRGGNYGYTF. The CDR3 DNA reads TGCAGTGCTAGAGTAACCAGGGGCGGCAACTATGGCTACACCTTC.

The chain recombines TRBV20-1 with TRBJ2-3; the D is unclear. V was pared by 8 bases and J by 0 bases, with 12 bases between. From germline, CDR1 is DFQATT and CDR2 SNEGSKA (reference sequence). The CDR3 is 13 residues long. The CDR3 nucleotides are TGCAGTTCCGTCCGGCCGAGCACAGATACGCAGTATTTT. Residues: CSSVRPSTDTQYF.

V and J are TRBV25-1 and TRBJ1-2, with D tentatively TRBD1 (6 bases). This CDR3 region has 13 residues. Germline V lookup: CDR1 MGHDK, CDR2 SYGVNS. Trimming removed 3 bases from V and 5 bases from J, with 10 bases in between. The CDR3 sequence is CASSEGGRYGYTF. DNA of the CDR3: TGTGCCAGCAGTGAGGGGGGCCGGTATGGCTACACCTTC.

DNA for the CDR3: TGTGCCAGCAGCCAAGATCTTCAGAATTCACCCCTCCACTTT. Encoded protein: CASSQDLQNSPLHF. The rearrangement uses TRBV3-1 and TRBJ1-6; D remains ambiguous. CDR3 size: 14 residues. Germline CDR1 reads LGHDT; CDR2 reads YNNKEL (reference sequence). Trimming shortened V by 0 bases and J by 7 bases, and 7 bases separated the two germline ends.

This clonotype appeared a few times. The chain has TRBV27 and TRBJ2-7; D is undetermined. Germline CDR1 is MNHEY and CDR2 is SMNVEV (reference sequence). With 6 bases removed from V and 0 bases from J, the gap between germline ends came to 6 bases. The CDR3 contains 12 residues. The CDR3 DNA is TGTGCCAGCAGGCACGGCTCCTACGAGCAGTACTTC. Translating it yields CASRHGSYEQYF.

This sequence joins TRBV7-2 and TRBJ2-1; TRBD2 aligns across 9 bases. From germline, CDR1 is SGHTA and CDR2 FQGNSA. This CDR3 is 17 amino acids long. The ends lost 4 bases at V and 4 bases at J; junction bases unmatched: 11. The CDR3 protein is CASSSYRTLAGYNEQFF. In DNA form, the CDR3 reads TGTGCCAGCAGCTCATATCGGACACTAGCGGGTTACAATGAGCAGTTCTTC.

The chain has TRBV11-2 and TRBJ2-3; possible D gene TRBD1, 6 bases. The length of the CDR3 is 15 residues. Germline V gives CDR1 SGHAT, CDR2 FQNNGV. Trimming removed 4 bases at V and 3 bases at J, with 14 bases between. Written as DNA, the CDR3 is TGTGCCAGCAGCTCTGCCGGACAGCCTACAGATACGCAGTATTTT. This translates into CASSSAGQPTDTQYF.

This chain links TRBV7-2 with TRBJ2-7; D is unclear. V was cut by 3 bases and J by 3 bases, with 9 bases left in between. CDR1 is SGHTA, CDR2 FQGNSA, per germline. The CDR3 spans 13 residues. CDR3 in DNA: TGTGCCAGCAGCTTGTTTGAGAGCTACGAGCAGTACTTC. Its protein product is CASSLFESYEQYF.

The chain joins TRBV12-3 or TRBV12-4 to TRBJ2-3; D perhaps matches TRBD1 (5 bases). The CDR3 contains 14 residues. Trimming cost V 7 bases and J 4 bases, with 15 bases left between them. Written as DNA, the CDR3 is TGTGCCAGCACCCCGGACATCCTGGCAGATACGCAGTATTTT. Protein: CASTPDILADTQYF.

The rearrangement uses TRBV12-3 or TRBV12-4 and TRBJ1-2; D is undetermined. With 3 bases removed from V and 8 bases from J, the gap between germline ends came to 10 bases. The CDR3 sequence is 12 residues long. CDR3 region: CASSFRRQGYTF. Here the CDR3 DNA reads TGTGCCAGCAGTTTTCGTAGGCAAGGCTACACCTTC.

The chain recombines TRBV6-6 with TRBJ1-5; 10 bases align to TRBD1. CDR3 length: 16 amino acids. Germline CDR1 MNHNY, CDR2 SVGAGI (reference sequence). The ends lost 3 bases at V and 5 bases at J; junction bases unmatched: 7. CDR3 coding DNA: TGTGCCAGCAGTTATAAGCGACAGGGGGCGGATCAGCCCCAGCATTTT. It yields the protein CASSYKRQGADQPQHF.

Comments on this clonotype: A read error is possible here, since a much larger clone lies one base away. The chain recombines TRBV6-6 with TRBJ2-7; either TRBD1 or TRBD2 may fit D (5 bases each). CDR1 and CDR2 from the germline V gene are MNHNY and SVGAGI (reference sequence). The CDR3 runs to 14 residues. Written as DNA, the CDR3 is TGTGCCAGCAGTTGGGACCTCAGCTCCGACGAGCAGTACTTC. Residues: CASSWDLSSDEQYF.

Written as DNA, the CDR3 is TGTGCCACCCTCACAGATACGCAGTATTTT. This translates into CATLTDTQYF. V gene TRBV12-3 or TRBV12-4 combines with J gene TRBJ2-3; no clear D gene. The length of the CDR3 is 10 residues. Trimming stripped 10 bases from V and 2 bases from J, with 4 bases between.

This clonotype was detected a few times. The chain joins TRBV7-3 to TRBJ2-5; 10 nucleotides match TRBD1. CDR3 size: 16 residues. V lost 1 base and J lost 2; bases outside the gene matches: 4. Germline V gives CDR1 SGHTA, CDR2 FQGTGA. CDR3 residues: CASSLRADRGQETQYF. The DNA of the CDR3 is TGTGCCAGCAGCTTAAGGGCGGACAGGGGGCAAGAGACCCAGTACTTC.

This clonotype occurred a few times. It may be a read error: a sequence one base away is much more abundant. The DNA for the CDR3 is TGTGCCACCAGCAGAGATCCTACCGCGGGTTCAGTTTTGTACTTC. Protein: CATSRDPTAGSVLYF. J is TRBJ2-5 and V is TRBV15, with D perhaps matching TRBD2 (5 bases). Germline CDR1 is LNHNV and CDR2 is YYDKDF (reference sequence). The V end was cut by 0 bases, the J end by 13 bases, with 21 bases between. CDR3 length: 15 amino acids.

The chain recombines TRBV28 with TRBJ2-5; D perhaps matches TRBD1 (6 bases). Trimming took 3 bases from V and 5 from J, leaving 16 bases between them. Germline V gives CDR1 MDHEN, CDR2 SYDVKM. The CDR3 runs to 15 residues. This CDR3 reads CASSFTTGNVETQYF. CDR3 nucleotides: TGTGCCAGCAGTTTTACCACAGGGAATGTGGAGACCCAGTACTTC.

The CDR3 protein is CSARSNDYRDVNYGYTF. The DNA of the CDR3 is TGCAGTGCTAGATCAAACGACTACAGGGACGTAAACTATGGCTACACCTTC. The rearrangement uses TRBV20-1 and TRBJ1-2, with a possible D match to TRBD1 (6 bases). The germline V and J ends were trimmed by 2 bases and 2 bases, with 21 bases remaining between them. This CDR3 is built from 17 residues. Germline loops: CDR1 DFQATT, CDR2 SNEGSKA (reference sequence).

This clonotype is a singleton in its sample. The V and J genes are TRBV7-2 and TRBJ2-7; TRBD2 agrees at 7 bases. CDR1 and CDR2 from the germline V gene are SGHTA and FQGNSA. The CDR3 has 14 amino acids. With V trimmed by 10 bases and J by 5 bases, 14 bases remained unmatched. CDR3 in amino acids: CATTSAGEPHEQYF. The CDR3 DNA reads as TGTGCCACCACGTCGGCGGGAGAGCCACACGAGCAGTACTTC.

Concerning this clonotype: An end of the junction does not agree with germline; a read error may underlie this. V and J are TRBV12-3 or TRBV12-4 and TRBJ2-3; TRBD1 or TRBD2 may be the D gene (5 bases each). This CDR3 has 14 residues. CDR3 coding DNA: TGTGCCAACAGTCTCCGGGACAGCACAGATACGCAGTATTTT. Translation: CANSLRDSTDTQYF.

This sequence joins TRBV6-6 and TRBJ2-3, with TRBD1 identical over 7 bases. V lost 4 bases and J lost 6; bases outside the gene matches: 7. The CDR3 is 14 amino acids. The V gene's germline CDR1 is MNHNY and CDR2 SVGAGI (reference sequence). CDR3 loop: CASSSRQGVDTQYF. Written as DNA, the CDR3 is TGTGCCAGCAGTTCTCGACAGGGTGTTGATACGCAGTATTTT.

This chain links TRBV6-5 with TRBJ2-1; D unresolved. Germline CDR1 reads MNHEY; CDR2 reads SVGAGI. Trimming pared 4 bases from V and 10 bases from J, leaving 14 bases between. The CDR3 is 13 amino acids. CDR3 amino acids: CASSLGPLAEQFF. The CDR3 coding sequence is TGTGCCAGCAGTTTAGGACCATTAGCCGAGCAGTTCTTC.

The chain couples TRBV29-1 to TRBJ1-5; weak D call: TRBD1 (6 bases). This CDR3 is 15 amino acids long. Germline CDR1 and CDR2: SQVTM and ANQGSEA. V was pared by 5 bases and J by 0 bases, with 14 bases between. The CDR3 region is CSVTRDNNSNQPQHF. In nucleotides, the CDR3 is TGCAGCGTTACCCGGGACAACAATAGCAATCAGCCCCAGCATTTT.

In nucleotides, the CDR3 is TGTGCCAGCAGCTCCGACGGGAACTATGGCTACACCTTC. Translating it yields CASSSDGNYGYTF. The V gene is TRBV7-6, the J gene TRBJ1-2; D gene uncertain. The germline gives CDR1 SGHVS, CDR2 FNYEAQ. The CDR3 is made up of 13 amino acids. V lost 4 bases to trimming and J lost 2 bases, with 8 bases between them.